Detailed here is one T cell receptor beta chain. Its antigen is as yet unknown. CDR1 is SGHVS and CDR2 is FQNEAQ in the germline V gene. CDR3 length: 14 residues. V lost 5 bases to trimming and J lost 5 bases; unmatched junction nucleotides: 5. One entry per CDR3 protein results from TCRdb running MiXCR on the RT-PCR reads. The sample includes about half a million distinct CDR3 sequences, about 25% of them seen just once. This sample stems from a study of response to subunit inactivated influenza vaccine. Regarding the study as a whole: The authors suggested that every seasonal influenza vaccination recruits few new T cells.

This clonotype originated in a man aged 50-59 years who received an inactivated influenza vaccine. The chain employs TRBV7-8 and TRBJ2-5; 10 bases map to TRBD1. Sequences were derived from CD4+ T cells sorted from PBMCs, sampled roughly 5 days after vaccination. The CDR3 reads CASSRQGAGETQYF. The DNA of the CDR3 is TGTGCCAGCAGCCGACAGGGGGCGGGGGAGACCCAGTACTTC.